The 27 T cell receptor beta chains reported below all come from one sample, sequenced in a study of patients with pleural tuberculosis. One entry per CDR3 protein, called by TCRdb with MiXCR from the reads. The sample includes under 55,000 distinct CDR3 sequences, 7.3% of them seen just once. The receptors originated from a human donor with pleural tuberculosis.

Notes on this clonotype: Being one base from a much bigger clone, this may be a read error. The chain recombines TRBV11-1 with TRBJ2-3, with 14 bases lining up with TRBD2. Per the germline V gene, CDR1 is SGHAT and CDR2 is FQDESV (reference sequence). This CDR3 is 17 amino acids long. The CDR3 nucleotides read TGTGCCAGCGGCTTCGGGACTAGCGGGAGAGGCCCAGATACGCAGTATTTT. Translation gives CASGFGTSGRGPDTQYF.

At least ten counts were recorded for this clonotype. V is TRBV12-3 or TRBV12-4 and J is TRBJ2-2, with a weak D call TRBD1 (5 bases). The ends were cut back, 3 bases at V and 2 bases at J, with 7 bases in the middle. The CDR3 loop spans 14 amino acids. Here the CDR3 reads CASSFRANTGELFF. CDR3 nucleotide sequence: TGTGCCAGCAGTTTCAGGGCAAACACCGGGGAGCTGTTTTTT.

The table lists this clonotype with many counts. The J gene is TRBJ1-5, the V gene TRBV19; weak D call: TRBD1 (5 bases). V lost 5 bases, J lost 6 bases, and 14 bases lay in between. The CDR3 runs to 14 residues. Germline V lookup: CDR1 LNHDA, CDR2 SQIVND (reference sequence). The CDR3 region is CASSPREGIQPQHF. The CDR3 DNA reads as TGTGCCAGTAGTCCACGGGAGGGGATTCAGCCCCAGCATTTT.

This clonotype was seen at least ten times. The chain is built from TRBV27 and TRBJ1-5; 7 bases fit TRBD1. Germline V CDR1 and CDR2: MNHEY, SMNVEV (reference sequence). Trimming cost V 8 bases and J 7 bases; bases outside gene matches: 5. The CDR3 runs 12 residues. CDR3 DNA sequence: TGTGCCAGCGGCAAACAGGGGCAGCCCCAGCATTTT. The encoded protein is CASGKQGQPQHF.

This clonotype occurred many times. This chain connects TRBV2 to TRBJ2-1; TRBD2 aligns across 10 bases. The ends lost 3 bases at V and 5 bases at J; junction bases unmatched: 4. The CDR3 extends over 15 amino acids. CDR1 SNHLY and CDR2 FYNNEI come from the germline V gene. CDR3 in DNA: TGTGCCAGCAGTGACCCTAGCGGGAGCAACAATGAGCAGTTCTTC. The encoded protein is CASSDPSGSNNEQFF.

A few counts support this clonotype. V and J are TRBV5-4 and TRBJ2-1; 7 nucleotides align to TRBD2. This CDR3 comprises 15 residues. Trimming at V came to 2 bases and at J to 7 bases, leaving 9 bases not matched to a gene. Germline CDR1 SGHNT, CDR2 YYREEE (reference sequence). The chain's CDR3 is CASSFSRGRGNEQFF. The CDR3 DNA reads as TGTGCCAGCAGCTTTTCGCGCGGGAGAGGAAATGAGCAGTTCTTC.

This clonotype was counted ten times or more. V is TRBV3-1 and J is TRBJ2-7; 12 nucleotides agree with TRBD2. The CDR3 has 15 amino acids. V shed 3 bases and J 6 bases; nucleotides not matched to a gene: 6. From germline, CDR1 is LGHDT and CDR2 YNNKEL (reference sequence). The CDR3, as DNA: TGTGCCAGCAGCCAGAGACTAGCGGGAGAAGGCGAGCAGTACTTC. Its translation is CASSQRLAGEGEQYF.

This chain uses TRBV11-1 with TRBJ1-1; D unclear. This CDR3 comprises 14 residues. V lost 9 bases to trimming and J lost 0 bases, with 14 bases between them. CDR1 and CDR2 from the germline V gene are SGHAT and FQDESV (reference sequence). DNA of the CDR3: TGTGCCAGTGACGAAGGGCATATGAACACTGAAGCTTTCTTT. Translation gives CASDEGHMNTEAFF.

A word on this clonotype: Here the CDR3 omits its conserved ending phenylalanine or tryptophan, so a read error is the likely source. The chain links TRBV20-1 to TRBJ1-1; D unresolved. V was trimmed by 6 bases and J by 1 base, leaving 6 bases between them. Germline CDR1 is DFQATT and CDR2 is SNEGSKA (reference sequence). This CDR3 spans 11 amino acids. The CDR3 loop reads CSARKNTEAFS. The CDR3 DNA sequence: TGCAGTGCGAGGAAGAACACTGAAGCTTTCTCT.

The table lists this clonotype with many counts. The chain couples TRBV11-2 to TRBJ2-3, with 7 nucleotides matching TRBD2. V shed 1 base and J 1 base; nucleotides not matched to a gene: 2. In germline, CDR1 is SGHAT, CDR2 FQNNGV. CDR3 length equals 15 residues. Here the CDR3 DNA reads TGTGCCAGCAGCTTAGGCGGGAGCGGCACAGATACGCAGTATTTT. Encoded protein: CASSLGGSGTDTQYF.

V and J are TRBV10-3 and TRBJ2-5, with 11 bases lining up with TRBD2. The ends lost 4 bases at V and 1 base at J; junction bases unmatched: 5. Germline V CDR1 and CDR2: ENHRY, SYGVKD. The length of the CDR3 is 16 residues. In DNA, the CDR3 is TGTGCCATCAGTGGCACTAGCGGGAGAGTCCAAGAGACCCAGTACTTC. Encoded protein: CAISGTSGRVQETQYF.

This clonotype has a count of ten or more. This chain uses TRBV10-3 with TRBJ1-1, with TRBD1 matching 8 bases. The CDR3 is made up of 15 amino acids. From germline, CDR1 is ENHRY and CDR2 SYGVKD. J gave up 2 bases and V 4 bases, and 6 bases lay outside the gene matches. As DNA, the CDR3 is TGTGCCATCAGTGTCGGGACAGGCCGAAACACTGAAGCTTTCTTT. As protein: CAISVGTGRNTEAFF.

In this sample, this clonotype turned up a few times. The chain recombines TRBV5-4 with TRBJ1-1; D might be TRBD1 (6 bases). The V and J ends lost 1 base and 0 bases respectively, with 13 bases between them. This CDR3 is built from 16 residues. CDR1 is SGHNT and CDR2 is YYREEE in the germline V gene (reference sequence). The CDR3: CASSLSAGAMNTEAFF. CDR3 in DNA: TGTGCCAGCAGCTTGTCGGCGGGGGCAATGAACACTGAAGCTTTCTTT.

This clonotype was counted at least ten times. The CDR3: CASSPRGGLNEQFF. In DNA form, the CDR3 reads TGTGCCAGCAGCCCCCGGGGAGGGCTGAATGAGCAGTTCTTC. The chain carries TRBV4-2 and TRBJ2-1; 7 bases are shared with TRBD2. The trim removed 4 bases at V and 7 bases at J, leaving 7 bases unmatched. This CDR3 has 14 residues. In germline, CDR1 is LGHNA, CDR2 YNFKEQ.

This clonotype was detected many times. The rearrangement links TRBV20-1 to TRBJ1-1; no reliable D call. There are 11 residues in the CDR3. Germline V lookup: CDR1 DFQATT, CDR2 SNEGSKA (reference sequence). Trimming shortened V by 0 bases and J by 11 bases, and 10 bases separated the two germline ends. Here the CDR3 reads CSARDRPTAFF. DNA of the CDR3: TGCAGTGCTAGAGATAGGCCAACGGCTTTCTTT.

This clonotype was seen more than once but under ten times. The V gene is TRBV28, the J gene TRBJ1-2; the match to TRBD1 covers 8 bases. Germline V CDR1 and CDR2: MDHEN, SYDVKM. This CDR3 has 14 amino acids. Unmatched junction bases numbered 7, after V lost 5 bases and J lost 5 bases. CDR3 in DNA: TGTGCCAGCAGTCTTCGGACAGGGACTTATGGCTACACCTTC. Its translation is CASSLRTGTYGYTF.

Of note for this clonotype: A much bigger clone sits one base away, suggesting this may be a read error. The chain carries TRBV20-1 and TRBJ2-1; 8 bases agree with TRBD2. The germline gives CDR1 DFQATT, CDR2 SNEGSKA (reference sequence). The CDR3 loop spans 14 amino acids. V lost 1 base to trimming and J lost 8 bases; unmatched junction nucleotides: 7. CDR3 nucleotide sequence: TGCAGTGCTAGAGGTACTAGCGGTCACGATGAGCAGTTCTTC. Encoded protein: CSARGTSGHDEQFF.

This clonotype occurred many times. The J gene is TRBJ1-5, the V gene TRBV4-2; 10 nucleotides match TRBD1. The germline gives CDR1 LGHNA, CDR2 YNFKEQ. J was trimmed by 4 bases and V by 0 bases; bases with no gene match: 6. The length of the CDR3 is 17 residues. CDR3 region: CASSQDQKGQGNQPQHF. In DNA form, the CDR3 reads TGTGCCAGCAGCCAAGATCAGAAGGGACAGGGGAATCAGCCCCAGCATTTT.

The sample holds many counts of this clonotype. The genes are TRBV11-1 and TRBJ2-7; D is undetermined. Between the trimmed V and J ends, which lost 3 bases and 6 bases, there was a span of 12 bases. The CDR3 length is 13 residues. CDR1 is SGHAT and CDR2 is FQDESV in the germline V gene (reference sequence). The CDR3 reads CASSLMWSGEQYF. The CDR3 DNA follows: TGTGCCAGCAGCTTGATGTGGAGTGGCGAGCAGTACTTC.

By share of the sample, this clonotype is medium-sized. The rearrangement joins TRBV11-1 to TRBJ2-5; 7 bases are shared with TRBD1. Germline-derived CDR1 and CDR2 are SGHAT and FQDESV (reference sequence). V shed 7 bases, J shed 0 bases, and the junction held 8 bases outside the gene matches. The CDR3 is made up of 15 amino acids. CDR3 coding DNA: TGTGCCAGCACCCCGAAGACAGGGAACCAAGAGACCCAGTACTTC. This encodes CASTPKTGNQETQYF.

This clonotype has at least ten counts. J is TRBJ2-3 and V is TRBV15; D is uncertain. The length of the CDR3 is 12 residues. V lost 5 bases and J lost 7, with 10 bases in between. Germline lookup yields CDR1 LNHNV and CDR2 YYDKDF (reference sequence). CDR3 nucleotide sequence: TGTGCCACCAGCCGAGTTCGAAATACGCAGTATTTT. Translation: CATSRVRNTQYF.

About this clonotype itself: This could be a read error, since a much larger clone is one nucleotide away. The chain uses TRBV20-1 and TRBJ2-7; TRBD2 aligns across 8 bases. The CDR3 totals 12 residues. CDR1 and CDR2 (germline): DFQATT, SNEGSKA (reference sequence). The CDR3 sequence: CSAPAGVYKQYF. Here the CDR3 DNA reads TGCAGTGCTCCAGCGGGAGTCTACAAGCAGTACTTC.

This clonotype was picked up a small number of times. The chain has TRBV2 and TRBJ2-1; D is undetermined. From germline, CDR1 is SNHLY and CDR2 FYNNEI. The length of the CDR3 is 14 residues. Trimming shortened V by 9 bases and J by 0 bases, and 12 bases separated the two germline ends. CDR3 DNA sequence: TGTGCCAGTTCCTCTGCGATCTCCTACAATGAGCAGTTCTTC. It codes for CASSSAISYNEQFF. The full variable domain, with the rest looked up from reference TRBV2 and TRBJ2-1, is EPEVTQTPSHQVTQMGQEVILRCVPISNHLYFYWYRQILGQKVEFLVSFYNNEISEKSEIFDDQFSVERPDGSNFTLKIRSTKLEDSAMYFCASSSAISYNEQFFGPGTRLTVL.

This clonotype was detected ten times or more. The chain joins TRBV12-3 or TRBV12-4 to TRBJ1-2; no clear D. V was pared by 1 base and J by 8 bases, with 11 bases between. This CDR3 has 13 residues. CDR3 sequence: CASSLEAIGGYTF. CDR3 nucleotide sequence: TGTGCCAGCAGTTTAGAGGCAATTGGGGGCTACACCTTC.

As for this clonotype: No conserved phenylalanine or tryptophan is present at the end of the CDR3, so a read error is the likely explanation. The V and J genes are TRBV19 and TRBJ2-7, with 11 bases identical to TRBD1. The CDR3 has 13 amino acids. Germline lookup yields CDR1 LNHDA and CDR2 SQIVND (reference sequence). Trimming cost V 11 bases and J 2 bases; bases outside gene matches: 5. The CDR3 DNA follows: TGTGCCGGACAGGGGGCAACCCCCTACGAGCAGTACGCC. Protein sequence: CAGQGATPYEQYA.

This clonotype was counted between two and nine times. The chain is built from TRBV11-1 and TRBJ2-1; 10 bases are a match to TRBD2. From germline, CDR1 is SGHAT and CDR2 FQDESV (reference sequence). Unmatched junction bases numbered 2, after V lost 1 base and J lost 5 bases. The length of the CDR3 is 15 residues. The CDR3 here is CASSLGLAGDNEQFF. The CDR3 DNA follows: TGTGCCAGCAGCTTAGGCCTAGCGGGGGACAATGAGCAGTTCTTC.

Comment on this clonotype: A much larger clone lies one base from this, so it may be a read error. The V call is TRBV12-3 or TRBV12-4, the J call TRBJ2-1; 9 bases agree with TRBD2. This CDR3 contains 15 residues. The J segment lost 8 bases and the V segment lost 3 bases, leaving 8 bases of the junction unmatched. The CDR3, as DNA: TGTGCCAGCAGTTTTTTTAGCGGGAGCTTCTATGAGCAGTTCTTC. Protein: CASSFFSGSFYEQFF.